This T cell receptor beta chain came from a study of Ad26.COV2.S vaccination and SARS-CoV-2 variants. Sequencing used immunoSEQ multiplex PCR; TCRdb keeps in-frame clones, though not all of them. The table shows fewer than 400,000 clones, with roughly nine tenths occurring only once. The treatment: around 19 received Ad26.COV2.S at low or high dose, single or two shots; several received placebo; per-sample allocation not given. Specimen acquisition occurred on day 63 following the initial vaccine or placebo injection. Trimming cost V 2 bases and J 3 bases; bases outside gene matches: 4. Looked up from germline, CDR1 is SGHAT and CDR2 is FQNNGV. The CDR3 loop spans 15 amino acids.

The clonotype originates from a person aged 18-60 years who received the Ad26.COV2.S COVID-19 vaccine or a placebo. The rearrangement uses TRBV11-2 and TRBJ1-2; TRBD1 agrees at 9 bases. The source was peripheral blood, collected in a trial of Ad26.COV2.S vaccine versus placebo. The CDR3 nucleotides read TGTGCCAGCAGCTTAAGATGGGACAGGGACTATGGCTACACCTTC. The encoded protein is CASSLRWDRDYGYTF.